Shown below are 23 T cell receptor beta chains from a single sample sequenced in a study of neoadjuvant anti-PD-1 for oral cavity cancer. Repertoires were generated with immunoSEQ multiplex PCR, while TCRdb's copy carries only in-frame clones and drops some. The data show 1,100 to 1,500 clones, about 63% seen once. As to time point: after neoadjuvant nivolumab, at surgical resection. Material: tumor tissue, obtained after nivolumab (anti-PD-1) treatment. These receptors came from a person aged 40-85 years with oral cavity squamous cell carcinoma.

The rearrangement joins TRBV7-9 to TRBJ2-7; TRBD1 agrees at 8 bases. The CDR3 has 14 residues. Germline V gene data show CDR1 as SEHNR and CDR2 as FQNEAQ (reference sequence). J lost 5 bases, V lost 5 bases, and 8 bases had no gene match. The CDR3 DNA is TGTGCCAGCAGCCCCCGGACAGGGAAGGACGAGCAGTACTTC. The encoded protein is CASSPRTGKDEQYF.

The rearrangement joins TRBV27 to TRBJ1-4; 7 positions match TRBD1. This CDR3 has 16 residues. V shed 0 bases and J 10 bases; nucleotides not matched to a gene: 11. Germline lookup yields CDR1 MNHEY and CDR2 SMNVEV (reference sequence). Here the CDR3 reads CASSLSPGQSLGKLFF. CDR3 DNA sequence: TGTGCCAGCAGTTTATCGCCGGGACAGTCCTTAGGAAAACTGTTTTTT.

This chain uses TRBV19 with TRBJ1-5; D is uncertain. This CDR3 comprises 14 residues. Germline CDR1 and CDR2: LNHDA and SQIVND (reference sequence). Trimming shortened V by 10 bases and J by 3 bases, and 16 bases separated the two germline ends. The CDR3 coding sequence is TGTGCCACCACCATAGGAGGATTCAATCAGCCCCAGCATTTT. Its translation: CATTIGGFNQPQHF.

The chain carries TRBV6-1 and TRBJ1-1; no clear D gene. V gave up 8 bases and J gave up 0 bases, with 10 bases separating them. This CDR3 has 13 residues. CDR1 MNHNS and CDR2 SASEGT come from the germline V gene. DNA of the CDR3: TGTGCCAGCCTTTGGTCCCTGAACACTGAAGCTTTCTTT. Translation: CASLWSLNTEAFF.

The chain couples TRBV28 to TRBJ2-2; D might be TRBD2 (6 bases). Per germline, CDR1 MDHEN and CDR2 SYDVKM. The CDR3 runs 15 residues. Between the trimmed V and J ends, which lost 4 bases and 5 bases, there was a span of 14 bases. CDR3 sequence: CASSSPPSVTGELFF. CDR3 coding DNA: TGTGCCAGCAGTTCCCCACCTAGCGTGACCGGGGAGCTGTTTTTT.

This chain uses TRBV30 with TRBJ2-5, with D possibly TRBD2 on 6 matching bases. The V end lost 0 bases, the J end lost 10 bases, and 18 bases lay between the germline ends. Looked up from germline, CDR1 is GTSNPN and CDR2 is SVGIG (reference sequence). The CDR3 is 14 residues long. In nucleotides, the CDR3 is TGTGCCTGGAGTGTACAGGAGGGGCCCGGGGGCCAGTACTTC. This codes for CAWSVQEGPGGQYF.

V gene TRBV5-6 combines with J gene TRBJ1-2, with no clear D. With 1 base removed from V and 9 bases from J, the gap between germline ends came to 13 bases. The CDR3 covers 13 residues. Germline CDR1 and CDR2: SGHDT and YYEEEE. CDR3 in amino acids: CASSLYRVSSYTF. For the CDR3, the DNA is TGTGCCAGCAGCTTGTATCGGGTGTCGAGCTACACCTTC.

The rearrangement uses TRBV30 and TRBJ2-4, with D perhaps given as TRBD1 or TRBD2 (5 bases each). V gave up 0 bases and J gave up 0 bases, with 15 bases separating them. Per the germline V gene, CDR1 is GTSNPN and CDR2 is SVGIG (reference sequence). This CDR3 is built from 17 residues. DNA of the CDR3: TGTGCCTGGAGTGTCCTTGGGGACGCGCTAGCCAAAAACATTCAGTACTTC. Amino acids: CAWSVLGDALAKNIQYF.

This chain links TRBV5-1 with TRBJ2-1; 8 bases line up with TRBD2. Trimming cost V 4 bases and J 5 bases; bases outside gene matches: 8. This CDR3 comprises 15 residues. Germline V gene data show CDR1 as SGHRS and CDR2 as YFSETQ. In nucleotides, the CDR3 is TGCGCCAGCAGCACTCGGAGCGGGAGCAACAATGAGCAGTTCTTC. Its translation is CASSTRSGSNNEQFF.

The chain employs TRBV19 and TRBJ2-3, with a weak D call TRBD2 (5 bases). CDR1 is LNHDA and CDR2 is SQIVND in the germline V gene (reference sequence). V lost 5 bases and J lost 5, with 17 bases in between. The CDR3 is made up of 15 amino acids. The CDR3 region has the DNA TGTGCCAGTAGTCCTCGGGAAGCGATGGTAGATACGCAGTATTTT. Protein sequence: CASSPREAMVDTQYF.

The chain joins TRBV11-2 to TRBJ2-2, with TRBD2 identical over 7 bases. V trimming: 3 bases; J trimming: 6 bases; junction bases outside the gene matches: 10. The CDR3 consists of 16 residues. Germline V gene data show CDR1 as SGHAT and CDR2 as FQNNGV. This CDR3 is CASSLGGSYRSGELFF. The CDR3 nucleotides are TGTGCCAGCAGCTTGGGCGGGAGTTATCGATCCGGGGAGCTGTTTTTT.

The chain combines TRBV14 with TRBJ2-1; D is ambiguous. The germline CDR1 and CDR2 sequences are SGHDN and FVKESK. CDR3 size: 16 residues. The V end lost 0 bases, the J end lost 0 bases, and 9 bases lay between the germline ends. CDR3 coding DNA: TGTGCCAGCAGCCAAGAAGCAGGATCCTCCTACAATGAGCAGTTCTTC. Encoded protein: CASSQEAGSSYNEQFF.

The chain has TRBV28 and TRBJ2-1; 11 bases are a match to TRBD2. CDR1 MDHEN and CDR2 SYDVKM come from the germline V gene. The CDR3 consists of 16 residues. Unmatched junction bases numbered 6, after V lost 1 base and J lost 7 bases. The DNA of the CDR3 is TGTGCCAGCAGTTTATTAACTAGCGGGAGAACGAATGAGCAGTTCTTC. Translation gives CASSLLTSGRTNEQFF.

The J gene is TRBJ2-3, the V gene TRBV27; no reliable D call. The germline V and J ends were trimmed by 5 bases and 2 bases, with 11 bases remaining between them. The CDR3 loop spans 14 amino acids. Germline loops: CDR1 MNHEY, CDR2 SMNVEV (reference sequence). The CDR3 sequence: CASSPRPFTDTQYF. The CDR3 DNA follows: TGTGCCAGCAGTCCCAGGCCATTCACAGATACGCAGTATTTT.

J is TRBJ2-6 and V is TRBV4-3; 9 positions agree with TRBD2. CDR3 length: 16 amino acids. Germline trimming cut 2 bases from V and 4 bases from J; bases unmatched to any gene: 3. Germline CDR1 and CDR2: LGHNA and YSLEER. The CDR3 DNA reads TGCGCCAGCAGCCAAACAGCGGGAGGAGGGGCCAACGTCCTGACTTTC. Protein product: CASSQTAGGGANVLTF.

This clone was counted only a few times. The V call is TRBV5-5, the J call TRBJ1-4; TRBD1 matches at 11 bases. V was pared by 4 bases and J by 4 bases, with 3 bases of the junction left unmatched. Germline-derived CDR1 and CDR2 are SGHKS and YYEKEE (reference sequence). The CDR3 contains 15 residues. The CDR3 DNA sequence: TGTGCCAGCAGCGCCGGGACAGGGGGTAATGAAAAACTGTTTTTT. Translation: CASSAGTGGNEKLFF.

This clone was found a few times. CDR3 in amino acids: CASRAGGSNYGYTF. Written as DNA, the CDR3 is TGTGCCAGCAGGGCCGGGGGAAGTAACTATGGCTACACCTTC. The V call is TRBV28, the J call TRBJ1-2; a possible D gene is TRBD1 (5 bases). Trimming took off 6 bases at V and 1 base at J, with 12 bases between the two ends. Germline CDR1 is MDHEN and CDR2 is SYDVKM. This CDR3 has 14 residues.

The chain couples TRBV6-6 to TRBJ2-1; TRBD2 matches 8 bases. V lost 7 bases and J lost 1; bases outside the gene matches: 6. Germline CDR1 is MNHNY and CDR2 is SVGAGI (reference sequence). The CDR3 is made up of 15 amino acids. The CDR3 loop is CASIGSGKSYNEQFF. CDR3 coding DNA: TGTGCCAGCATCGGTAGCGGGAAGTCCTACAATGAGCAGTTCTTC.

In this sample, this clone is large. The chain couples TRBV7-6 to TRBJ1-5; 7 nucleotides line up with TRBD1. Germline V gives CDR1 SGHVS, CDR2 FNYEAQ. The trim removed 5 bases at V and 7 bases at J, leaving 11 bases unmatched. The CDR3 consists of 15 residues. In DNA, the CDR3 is TGTGCCAGCAGCCTCGAAACAGGGGTTGAACAGCCCCAGCATTTT. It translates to CASSLETGVEQPQHF.

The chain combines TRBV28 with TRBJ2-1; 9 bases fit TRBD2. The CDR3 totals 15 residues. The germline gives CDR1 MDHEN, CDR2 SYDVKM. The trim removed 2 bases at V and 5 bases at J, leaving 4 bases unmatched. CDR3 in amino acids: CASSLPSGRHNEQFF. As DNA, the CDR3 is TGTGCCAGCAGTTTACCCAGCGGGAGGCACAATGAGCAGTTCTTC.

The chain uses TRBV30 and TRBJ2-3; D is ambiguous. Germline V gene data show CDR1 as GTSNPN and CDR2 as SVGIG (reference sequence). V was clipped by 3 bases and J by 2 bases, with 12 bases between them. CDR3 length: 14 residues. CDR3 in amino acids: CAWRYLTPTDTQYF. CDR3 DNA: TGTGCCTGGAGGTATCTAACTCCCACAGATACGCAGTATTTT.

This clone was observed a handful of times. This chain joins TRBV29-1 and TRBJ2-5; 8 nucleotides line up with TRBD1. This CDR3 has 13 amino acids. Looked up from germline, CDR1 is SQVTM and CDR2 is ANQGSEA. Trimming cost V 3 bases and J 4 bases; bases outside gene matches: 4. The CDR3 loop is CSVDPQGAETQYF. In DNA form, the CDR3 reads TGCAGCGTTGATCCGCAGGGGGCAGAGACCCAGTACTTC.

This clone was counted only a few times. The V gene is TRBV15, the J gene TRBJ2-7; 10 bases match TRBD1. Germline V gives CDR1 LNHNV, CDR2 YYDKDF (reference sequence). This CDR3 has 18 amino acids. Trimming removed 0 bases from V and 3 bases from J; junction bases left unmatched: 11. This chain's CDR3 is CATSRDSNTGTGVYEQYF. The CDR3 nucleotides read TGTGCCACCAGCAGAGATTCAAACACCGGGACAGGGGTCTACGAGCAGTACTTC.